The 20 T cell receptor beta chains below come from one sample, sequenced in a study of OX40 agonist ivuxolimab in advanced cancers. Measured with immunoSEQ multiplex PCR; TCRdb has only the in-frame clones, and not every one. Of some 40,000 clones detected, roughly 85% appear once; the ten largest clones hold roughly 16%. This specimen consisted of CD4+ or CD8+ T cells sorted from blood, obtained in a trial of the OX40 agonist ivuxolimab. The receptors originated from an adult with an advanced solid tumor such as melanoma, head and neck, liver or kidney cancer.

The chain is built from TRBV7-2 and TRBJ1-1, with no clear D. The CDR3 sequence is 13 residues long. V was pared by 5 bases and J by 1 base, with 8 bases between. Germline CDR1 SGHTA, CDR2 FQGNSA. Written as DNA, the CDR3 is TGTGCCAGCAGCCAAGGAGAGAACACTGAAGCTTTCTTT. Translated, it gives CASSQGENTEAFF.

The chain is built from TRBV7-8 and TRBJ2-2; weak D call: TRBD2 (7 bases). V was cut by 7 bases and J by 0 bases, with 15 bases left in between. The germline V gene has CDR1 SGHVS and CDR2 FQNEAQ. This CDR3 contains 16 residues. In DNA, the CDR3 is TGTGCCAGCACCTCCCCGGGGGGCACGAACACCGGGGAGCTGTTTTTT. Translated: CASTSPGGTNTGELFF. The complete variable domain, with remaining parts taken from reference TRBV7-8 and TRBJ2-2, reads GAGVSQSPRYKVAKRGQDVALRCDPISGHVSLFWYQQALGQGPEFLTYFQNEAQLDKSGLPSDRFFAERPEGSVSTLKIQRTQQEDSAVYLCASTSPGGTNTGELFFGEGSRLTVL.

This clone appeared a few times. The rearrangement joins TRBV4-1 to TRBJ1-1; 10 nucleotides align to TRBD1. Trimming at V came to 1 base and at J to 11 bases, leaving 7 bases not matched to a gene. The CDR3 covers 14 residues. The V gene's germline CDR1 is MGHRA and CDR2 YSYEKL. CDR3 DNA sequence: TGCGCCAGCAGCCAAGGACAGGGGGCGCCGAGTGCTTTCTTT. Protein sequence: CASSQGQGAPSAFF.

DNA for the CDR3: TGTGCCAGCAGTTACTCTGTGGGGGTAGACGTGCAGTACTTC. Translation gives CASSYSVGVDVQYF. The chain couples TRBV6-5 to TRBJ2-7, with D perhaps being TRBD1 or TRBD2 (5 bases each). The V and J ends lost 0 bases and 9 bases respectively, with 15 bases between them. CDR1 and CDR2 (germline): MNHEY, SVGAGI. CDR3 length: 14 amino acids.

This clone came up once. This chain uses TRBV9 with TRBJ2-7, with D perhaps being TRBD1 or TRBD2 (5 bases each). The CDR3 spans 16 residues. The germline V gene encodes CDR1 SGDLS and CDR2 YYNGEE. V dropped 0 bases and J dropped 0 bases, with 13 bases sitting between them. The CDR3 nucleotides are TGTGCCAGCAGCGTAGGGGGCGGGTCCAACTCCTACGAGCAGTACTTC. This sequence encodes CASSVGGGSNSYEQYF.

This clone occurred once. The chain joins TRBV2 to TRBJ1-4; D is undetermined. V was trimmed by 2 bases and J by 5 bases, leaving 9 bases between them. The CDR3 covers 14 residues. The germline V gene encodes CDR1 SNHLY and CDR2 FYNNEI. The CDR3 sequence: CASSEPSANEKLFF. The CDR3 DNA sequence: TGTGCCAGCAGTGAACCGTCAGCCAATGAAAAACTGTTTTTT.

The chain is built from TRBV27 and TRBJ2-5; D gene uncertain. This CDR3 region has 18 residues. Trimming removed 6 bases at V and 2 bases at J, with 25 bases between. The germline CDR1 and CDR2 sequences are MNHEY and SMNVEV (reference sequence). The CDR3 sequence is CASSPLPRLTPGQETQYF. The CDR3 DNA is TGTGCCAGCAGCCCCCTACCACGCCTCACCCCAGGACAAGAGACCCAGTACTTC.

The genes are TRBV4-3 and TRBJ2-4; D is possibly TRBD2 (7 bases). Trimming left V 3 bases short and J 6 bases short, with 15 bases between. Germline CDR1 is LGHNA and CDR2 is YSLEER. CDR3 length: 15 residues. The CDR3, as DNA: TGCGCCAGCAGCCAGGGGAGGGGGGTAGCAAACATTCAGTACTTC. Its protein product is CASSQGRGVANIQYF.

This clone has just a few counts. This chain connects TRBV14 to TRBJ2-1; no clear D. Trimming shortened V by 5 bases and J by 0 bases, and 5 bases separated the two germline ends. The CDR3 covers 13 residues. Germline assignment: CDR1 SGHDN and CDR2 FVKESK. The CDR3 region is CASSYLSYNEQFF. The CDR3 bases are TGTGCCAGCAGCTACCTCTCCTACAATGAGCAGTTCTTC.

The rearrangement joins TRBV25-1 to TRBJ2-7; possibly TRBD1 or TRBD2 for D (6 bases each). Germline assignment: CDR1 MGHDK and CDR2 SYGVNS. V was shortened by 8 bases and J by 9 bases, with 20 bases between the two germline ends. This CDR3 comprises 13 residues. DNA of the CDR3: TGTGCCAGCCAGACAGGCCGAGGGACTGTGCAGTACTTC. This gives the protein CASQTGRGTVQYF.

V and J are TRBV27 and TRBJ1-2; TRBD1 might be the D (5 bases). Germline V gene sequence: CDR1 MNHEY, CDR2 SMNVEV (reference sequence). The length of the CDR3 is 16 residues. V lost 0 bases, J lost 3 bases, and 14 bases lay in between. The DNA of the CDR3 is TGTGCCAGCAGTTTATCGGAACAGGAATATTACTATGGCTACACCTTC. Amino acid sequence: CASSLSEQEYYYGYTF.

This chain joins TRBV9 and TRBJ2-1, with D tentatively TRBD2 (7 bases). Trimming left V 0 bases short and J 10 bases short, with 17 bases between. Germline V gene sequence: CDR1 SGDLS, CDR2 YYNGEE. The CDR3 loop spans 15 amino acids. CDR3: CASSVEPRGAQEQFF. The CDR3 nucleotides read TGTGCCAGCAGCGTAGAACCTCGGGGGGCCCAAGAGCAGTTCTTC.

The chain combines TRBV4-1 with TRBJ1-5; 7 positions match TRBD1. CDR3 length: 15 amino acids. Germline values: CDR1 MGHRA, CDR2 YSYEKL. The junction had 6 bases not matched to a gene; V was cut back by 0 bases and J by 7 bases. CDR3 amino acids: CASSQETGPRQPQHF. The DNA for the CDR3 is TGCGCCAGCAGCCAAGAGACAGGGCCTCGGCAGCCCCAGCATTTT.

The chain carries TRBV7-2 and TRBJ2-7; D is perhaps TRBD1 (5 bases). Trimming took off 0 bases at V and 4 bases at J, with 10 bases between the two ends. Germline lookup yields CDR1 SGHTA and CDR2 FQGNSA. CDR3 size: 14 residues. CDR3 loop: CASSLATGPYEQYF. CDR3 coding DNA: TGTGCCAGCAGCTTAGCAACAGGACCTTACGAGCAGTACTTC.

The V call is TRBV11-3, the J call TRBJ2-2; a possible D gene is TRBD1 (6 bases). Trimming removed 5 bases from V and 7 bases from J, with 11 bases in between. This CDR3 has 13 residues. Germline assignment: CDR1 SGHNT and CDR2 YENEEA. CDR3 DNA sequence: TGTGCCAGCAGCCCCGGGACAAGCGGGGAGCTGTTTTTT. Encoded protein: CASSPGTSGELFF.

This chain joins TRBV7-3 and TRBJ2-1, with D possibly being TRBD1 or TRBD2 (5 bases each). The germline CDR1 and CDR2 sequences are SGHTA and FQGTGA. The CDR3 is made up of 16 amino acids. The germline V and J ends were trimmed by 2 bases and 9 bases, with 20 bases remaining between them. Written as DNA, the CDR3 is TGTGCCAGCAGCTTACCCCGGGGCCCCAGGGATCCTGAGCAGTTCTTC. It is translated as CASSLPRGPRDPEQFF.

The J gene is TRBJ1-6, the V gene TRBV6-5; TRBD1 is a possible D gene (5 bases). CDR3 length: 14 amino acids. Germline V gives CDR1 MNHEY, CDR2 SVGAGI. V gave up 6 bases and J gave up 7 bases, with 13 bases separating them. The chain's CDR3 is CASSLGQGNSPLHF. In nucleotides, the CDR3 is TGTGCCAGCAGCTTAGGCCAGGGAAATTCACCCCTCCACTTT.

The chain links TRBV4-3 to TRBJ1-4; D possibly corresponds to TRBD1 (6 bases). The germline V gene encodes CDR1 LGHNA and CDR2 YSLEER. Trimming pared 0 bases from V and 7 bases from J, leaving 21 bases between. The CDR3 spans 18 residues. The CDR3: CASSQEPHRVGIGEKLFF. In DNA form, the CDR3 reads TGCGCCAGCAGCCAAGAACCCCACAGGGTAGGAATAGGTGAAAAACTGTTTTTT.

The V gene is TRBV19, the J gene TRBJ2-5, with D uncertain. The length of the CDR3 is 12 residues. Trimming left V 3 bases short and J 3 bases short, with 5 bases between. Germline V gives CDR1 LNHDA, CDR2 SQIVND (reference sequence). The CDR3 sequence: CASSIGEETQYF. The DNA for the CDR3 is TGTGCCAGTAGTATCGGTGAAGAGACCCAGTACTTC.

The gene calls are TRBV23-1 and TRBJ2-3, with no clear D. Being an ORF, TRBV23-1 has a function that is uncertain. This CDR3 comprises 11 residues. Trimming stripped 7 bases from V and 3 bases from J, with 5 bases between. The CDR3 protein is CASKGTDTQYF. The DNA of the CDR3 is TGCGCCAGCAAAGGGACAGATACGCAGTATTTT.